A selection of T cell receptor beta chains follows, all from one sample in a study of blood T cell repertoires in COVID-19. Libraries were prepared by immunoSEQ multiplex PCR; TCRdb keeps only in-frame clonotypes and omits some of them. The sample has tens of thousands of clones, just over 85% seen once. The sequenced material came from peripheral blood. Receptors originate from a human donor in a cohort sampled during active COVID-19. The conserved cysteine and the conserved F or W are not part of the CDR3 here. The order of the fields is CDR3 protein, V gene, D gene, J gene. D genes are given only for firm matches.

ASSLSTEAAYNEQF	TRBV5-1	NA	TRBJ2-1
ASSWGTGVWNEQF	TRBV5-6	TRBD1	TRBJ2-1
ASSRQGLRGTSYEQY	TRBV18	NA	TRBJ2-7
ASSSLNYEQY	TRBV6-2/TRBV6-3	NA	TRBJ2-7
ASSRSPGTYEQY	TRBV18	NA	TRBJ2-7
ASSSGRNTEAF	TRBV5-4	NA	TRBJ1-1
AIGWLAGFSADTQY	TRBV3-1/TRBV3-2	TRBD2	TRBJ2-3
ASSQGTGGTGGYT	TRBV3-1/TRBV3-2	NA	TRBJ1-2
ASSFPLSLQGYEQY	TRBV28	NA	TRBJ2-7
ASSPYPGPTGGQPQH	TRBV27	NA	TRBJ1-5
ASSSRTGGKGETQY	TRBV5-5	TRBD1	TRBJ2-5
ASSVGTGLREQF	TRBV27	TRBD1	TRBJ2-1
ASSPIRGRSSGANVLT	TRBV9	NA	TRBJ2-6
AWNGLSSYNEQF	TRBV30	NA	TRBJ2-1
ASSKTGGGYEQY	TRBV6-5	TRBD1	TRBJ2-7
ASSPDRGWYGYT	TRBV18	TRBD1	TRBJ1-2
ASSFSWTGSDEQY	TRBV11-2	TRBD1	TRBJ2-7
ASSPNTGGYSGNTIY	TRBV5-6	TRBD1	TRBJ1-3
ATSDDRVDYEQY	TRBV24-1	TRBD1	TRBJ2-7
ASSLSLAGLDNSPLH	TRBV27	NA	TRBJ1-6
ASSILAGNEAF	TRBV28	NA	TRBJ1-1
ASSVVGLGRQF	TRBV9	TRBD2	TRBJ2-1
ASSYPGLATYEQY	TRBV12-1	NA	TRBJ2-7
ARSAGQGNSPLH	TRBV2	TRBD1	TRBJ1-6
ASVKDRGEAF	TRBV2	TRBD1	TRBJ1-1
ASSPLPQSNEKLF	TRBV5-5	NA	TRBJ1-4
ASSHRTSGSTDTQY	TRBV4-1	TRBD2	TRBJ2-3
ASSYHGQGREAF	TRBV6-5	TRBD1	TRBJ1-1
ASSEDDMVDSPLH	TRBV2	NA	TRBJ1-6
ASGPLRGLSTDTQY	TRBV28	TRBD1	TRBJ2-3
SVGTGGTVEAF	TRBV29-1	TRBD1	TRBJ1-1
ASSVGGPGKQPQH	TRBV2	NA	TRBJ1-5
ASSPPPGQGTDTQY	TRBV18	TRBD1	TRBJ2-3
ASRVTGGEAQH	TRBV2	TRBD1	TRBJ1-5